These 14 T cell receptor beta chains were all obtained from the same sample, sequenced in a study of Graves' ophthalmopathy and Graves' hyperthyroidism. The TCR beta CDR3 regions underwent amplification from RNA transcripts. Second-round multiplex PCR came after first-round RT-PCR with HTBI primers. One entry per CDR3 protein results from TCRdb running MiXCR on the multiplex PCR reads. The sample includes over a million distinct CDR3 sequences, approximately 35% of them seen just once. Specimen: peripheral blood or thyroid tissue (not recorded which). All receptors come from an adult man with Graves' hyperthyroidism.

The table lists this clonotype with many counts. V usage is TRBV7-9 and J usage is TRBJ2-7, with D hard to call. The CDR3 length is 13 residues. The germline V gene encodes CDR1 SEHNR and CDR2 FQNEAQ (reference sequence). Between the trimmed V and J ends, which lost 3 bases and 3 bases, there was a span of 9 bases. CDR3 DNA: TGTGCCAGCAGCTTTTCGAGGATCTACGAGCAGTACTTC. Translation: CASSFSRIYEQYF.

This clonotype was counted between two and nine times. The V gene is TRBV20-1, the J gene TRBJ1-1; 9 positions match TRBD1. V was pared by 5 bases and J by 5 bases, with 18 bases of the junction left unmatched. Germline CDR1 and CDR2: DFQATT and SNEGSKA (reference sequence). The CDR3 contains 17 residues. CDR3 region: CSAEGGFVDRGFTEAFF. CDR3 coding DNA: TGCAGTGCTGAAGGGGGGTTTGTGGACAGGGGATTTACTGAAGCTTTCTTT.

This clonotype was picked up a small number of times. V gene TRBV6-5 combines with J gene TRBJ1-5, with D unresolved. Germline CDR1 and CDR2: MNHEY and SVGAGI. This CDR3 comprises 14 residues. The V and J ends lost 5 bases and 4 bases respectively, with 12 bases between them. The DNA for the CDR3 is TGTGCCAGCAGTCCTACCTCCATGAATCAGCCCCAGCATTTT. Translating it yields CASSPTSMNQPQHF.

Turning to this clonotype: At one end the junction does not follow the germline gene, possibly because of a read error. V usage is TRBV29-1 and J usage is TRBJ1-2, with D maybe TRBD1 (6 bases). Germline CDR1 reads SQVTM; CDR2 reads ANQGSEA. CDR3 size: 13 residues. CDR3 loop: CSVDPGAYDGYAF. DNA of the CDR3: TGCAGCGTTGATCCAGGGGCTTACGATGGCTACGCCTTC. The full variable domain, rest sourced from reference TRBV29-1 and TRBJ1-2, is SAVISQKPSRDICQRGTSLTIQCQVDSQVTMMFWYRQQPGQSLTLIATANQGSEATYESGFVIDKFPISRPNLTFSTLTVSNMSPEDSSIYLCSVDPGAYDGYAFGSGTRLTVV.

The rearrangement uses TRBV25-1 and TRBJ1-6; 10 nucleotides agree with TRBD1. CDR1 MGHDK and CDR2 SYGVNS come from the germline V gene. V dropped 6 bases and J dropped 10; count of bases not matched to a gene: 9. The CDR3 spans 15 residues. In nucleotides, the CDR3 is TGTGCCAGCAGGATCCCGGGACAGGGGAGGTCACCCCTCCACTTT. This encodes CASRIPGQGRSPLHF.

This clonotype appeared a single time. This chain links TRBV10-3 with TRBJ2-1; TRBD2 matches 8 bases. Germline V gene data show CDR1 as ENHRY and CDR2 as SYGVKD. This CDR3 spans 18 amino acids. J was trimmed by 0 bases and V by 6 bases; bases with no gene match: 13. This CDR3 is CAIRGVTGSGGSYNEQFF. CDR3 DNA sequence: TGTGCCATCAGGGGGGTCACCGGGAGCGGGGGCTCCTACAATGAGCAGTTCTTC.

This clonotype was recorded at least ten times. The chain carries TRBV15 and TRBJ1-4; D is ambiguous. This CDR3 is 17 amino acids long. CDR1 is LNHNV, CDR2 YYDKDF, per germline (reference sequence). V dropped 0 bases and J dropped 8 bases, with 19 bases sitting between them. In nucleotides, the CDR3 is TGTGCCACCAGCAGAGATGGTTTAGCGAATCCTGCGGAAAAACTGTTTTTT. This codes for CATSRDGLANPAEKLFF.

Many counts were recorded for this clonotype. The rearrangement joins TRBV2 to TRBJ1-5; D is ambiguous. Germline-derived CDR1 and CDR2 are SNHLY and FYNNEI. The CDR3 runs to 15 residues. Trimming removed 5 bases at V and 3 bases at J, with 14 bases between. CDR3 nucleotides: TGTGCCAGCAGTCGGGAAACTAGCTACAATCAGCCCCAGCATTTT. Amino acid sequence: CASSRETSYNQPQHF. Filled out from reference TRBV2 and TRBJ1-5, the complete variable domain reads EPEVTQTPSHQVTQMGQEVILRCVPISNHLYFYWYRQILGQKVEFLVSFYNNEISEKSEIFDDQFSVERPDGSNFTLKIRSTKLEDSAMYFCASSRETSYNQPQHFGDGTRLSIL.

This clonotype appeared a few times. The rearrangement links TRBV4-3 to TRBJ1-1; possibly TRBD1 for D (6 bases). V lost 0 bases to trimming and J lost 2 bases, with 10 bases between them. The germline V gene encodes CDR1 LGHNA and CDR2 YSLEER. This CDR3 spans 15 amino acids. Written as DNA, the CDR3 is TGCGCCAGCAGCCAAGACGGACAGACTAACACTGAAGCTTTCTTT. Its translation: CASSQDGQTNTEAFF.

This clonotype showed up many times. V and J are TRBV20-1 and TRBJ2-7; D remains ambiguous. Germline V gene lookup returns CDR1 DFQATT and CDR2 SNEGSKA (reference sequence). V lost 6 bases and J 4 bases, leaving 13 bases between the germline ends. The CDR3 consists of 12 residues. The CDR3 sequence is CSAARTGYEQYF. The CDR3 DNA reads TGCAGTGCCGCCCGAACGGGTTACGAGCAGTACTTC.

V is TRBV24-1 and J is TRBJ2-2, with D possibly matching TRBD1 (6 bases). The CDR3 consists of 17 residues. Germline V CDR1 and CDR2: KGHDR, SFDVKD. V was cut by 0 bases and J by 3 bases, with 13 bases left in between. CDR3 nucleotide sequence: TGTGCCACCAGTGATTTGGGGGCAGGGGCAGACACCGGGGAGCTGTTTTTT. As protein: CATSDLGAGADTGELFF.

The V gene is TRBV19, the J gene TRBJ1-5, with TRBD1 identical over 7 bases. The V segment lost 9 bases and the J segment 6 bases; nucleotides outside the gene matches: 17. CDR1 and CDR2 from the germline V gene are LNHDA and SQIVND (reference sequence). This CDR3 region has 16 residues. The CDR3 is CASLRDHTRGGQPQHF. CDR3 coding DNA: TGTGCCAGCCTAAGGGACCATACCAGGGGGGGTCAGCCCCAGCATTTT.

The V and J genes are TRBV12-5 and TRBJ2-7; D perhaps matches TRBD1 (5 bases). Trimming took 6 bases from V and 6 from J, leaving 24 bases between them. CDR3 length: 16 amino acids. Germline CDR1 reads LGHNT; CDR2 reads FRNRAP. The CDR3 coding sequence is TGTGCTAGTGGCCGCCCTCTGGACAACCTTGTGGGCGAGCAGTACTTC. It encodes CASGRPLDNLVGEQYF.

The table lists this clonotype with many counts. This sequence joins TRBV29-1 and TRBJ1-1, with TRBD1 matching 8 bases. Looked up from germline, CDR1 is SQVTM and CDR2 is ANQGSEA. V was pared by 4 bases and J by 4 bases, with 5 bases of the junction left unmatched. The CDR3 spans 13 residues. CDR3 in amino acids: CSVGQGALTEAFF. The CDR3 DNA reads TGCAGCGTTGGGCAGGGGGCGCTCACTGAAGCTTTCTTT.